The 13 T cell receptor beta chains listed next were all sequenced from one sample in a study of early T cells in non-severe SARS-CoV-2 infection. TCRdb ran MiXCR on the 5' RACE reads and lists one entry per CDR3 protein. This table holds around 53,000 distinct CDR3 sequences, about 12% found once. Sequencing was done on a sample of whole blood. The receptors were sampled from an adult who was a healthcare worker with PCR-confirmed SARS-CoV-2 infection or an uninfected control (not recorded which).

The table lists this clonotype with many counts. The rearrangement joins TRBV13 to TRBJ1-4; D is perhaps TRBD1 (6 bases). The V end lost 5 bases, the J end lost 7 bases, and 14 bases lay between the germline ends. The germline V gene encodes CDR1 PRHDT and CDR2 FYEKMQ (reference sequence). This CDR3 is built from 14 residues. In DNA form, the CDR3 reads TGTGCCAGCAGCCCGGGGGGCCAGGGTGAAAAACTGTTTTTT. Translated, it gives CASSPGGQGEKLFF. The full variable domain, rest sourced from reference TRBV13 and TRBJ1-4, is AAGVIQSPRHLIKEKRETATLKCYPIPRHDTVYWYQQGPGQDPQFLISFYEKMQSDKGSIPDRFSAQQFSDYHSELNMSSLELGDSALYFCASSPGGQGEKLFFGSGTQLSVL.

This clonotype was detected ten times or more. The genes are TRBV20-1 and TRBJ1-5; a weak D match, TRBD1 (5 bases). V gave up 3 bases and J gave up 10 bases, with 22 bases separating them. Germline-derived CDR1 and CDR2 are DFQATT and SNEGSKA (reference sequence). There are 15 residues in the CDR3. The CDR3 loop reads CSASPGGMVVQPQHF. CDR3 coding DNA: TGCAGTGCTAGTCCCGGGGGGATGGTGGTACAACCCCAGCATTTT.

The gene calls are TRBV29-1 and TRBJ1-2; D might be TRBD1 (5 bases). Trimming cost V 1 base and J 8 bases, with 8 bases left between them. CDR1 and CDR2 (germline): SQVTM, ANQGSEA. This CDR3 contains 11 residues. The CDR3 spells CSVEVQAGYTF. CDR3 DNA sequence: TGCAGCGTTGAAGTACAGGCAGGCTACACCTTC. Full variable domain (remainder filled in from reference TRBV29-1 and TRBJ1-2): SAVISQKPSRDICQRGTSLTIQCQVDSQVTMMFWYRQQPGQSLTLIATANQGSEATYESGFVIDKFPISRPNLTFSTLTVSNMSPEDSSIYLCSVEVQAGYTFGSGTRLTVV.

The CDR3 is CASSFAVQETQYF. CDR3 DNA: TGTGCCAGCAGCTTCGCGGTGCAAGAGACCCAGTACTTC. V is TRBV7-9 and J is TRBJ2-5; the D is unclear. The germline V gene has CDR1 SEHNR and CDR2 FQNEAQ (reference sequence). This CDR3 spans 13 amino acids. Trimming left V 3 bases short and J 2 bases short, with 7 bases between. The variable domain in full, with the rest retrieved from reference TRBV7-9 and TRBJ2-5, is DTGVSQNPRHKITKRGQNVTFRCDPISEHNRLYWYRQTLGQGPEFLTYFQNEAQLEKSRLLSDRFSAERPKGSFSTLEIQRTEQGDSAMYLCASSFAVQETQYFGPGTRLLVL.

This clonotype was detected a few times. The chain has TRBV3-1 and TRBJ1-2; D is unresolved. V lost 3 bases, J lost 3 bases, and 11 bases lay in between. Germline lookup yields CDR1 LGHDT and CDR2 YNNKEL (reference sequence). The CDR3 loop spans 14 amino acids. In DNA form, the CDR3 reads TGTGCCAGCAGCCACCGTGGTAGCGACTATGGCTACACCTTC. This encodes CASSHRGSDYGYTF.

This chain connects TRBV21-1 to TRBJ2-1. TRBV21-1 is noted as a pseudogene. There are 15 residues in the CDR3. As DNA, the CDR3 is TGTGCCAGCAGCAATCGGAGTGCCTCCTACAATGAGCAGTTCTTC. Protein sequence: CASSNRSASYNEQFF.

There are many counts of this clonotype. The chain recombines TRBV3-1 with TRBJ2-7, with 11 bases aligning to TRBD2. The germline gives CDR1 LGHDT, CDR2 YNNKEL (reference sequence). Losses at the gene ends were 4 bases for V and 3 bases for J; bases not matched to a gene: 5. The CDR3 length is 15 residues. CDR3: CASSRATSGIYEQYF. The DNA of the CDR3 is TGTGCCAGCAGCCGGGCGACTAGCGGGATCTACGAGCAGTACTTC.

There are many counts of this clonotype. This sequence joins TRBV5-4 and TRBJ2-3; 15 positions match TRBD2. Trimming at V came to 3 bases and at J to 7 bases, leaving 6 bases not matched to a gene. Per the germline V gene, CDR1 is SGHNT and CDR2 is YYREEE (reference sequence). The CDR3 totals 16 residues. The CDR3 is CASSSGLAGGSYTQYF. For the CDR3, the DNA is TGTGCCAGCAGCTCGGGACTAGCGGGAGGATCTTATACGCAGTATTTT. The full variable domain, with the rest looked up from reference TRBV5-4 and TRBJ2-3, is ETGVTQSPTHLIKTRGQQVTLRCSSQSGHNTVSWYQQALGQGPQFIFQYYREEENGRGNFPPRFSGLQFPNYSSELNVNALELDDSALYLCASSSGLAGGSYTQYFGPGTRLTVL.

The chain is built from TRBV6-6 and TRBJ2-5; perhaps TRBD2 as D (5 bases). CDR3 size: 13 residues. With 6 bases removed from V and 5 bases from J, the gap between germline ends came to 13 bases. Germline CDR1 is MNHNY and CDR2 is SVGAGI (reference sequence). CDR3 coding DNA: TGTGCCAGCAGATCACTAGTTGGTGAGACCCAGTACTTC. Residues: CASRSLVGETQYF.

In nucleotides, the CDR3 is TGTGCCACCAGTGATACCGGACAGGGGGGATACGAGCAGTACTTC. Translation: CATSDTGQGGYEQYF. This chain connects TRBV24-1 to TRBJ2-7, with 10 bases lining up with TRBD1. With V trimmed by 3 bases and J by 4 bases, 5 bases remained unmatched. This CDR3 comprises 15 residues. Germline V CDR1 and CDR2: KGHDR, SFDVKD.

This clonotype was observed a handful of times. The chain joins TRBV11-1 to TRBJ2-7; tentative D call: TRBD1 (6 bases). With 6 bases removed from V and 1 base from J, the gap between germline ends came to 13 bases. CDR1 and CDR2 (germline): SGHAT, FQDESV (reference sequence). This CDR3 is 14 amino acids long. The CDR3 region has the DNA TGTGCCAGCAGTTATTACAGGGATTCCTACGAGCAGTACTTC. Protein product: CASSYYRDSYEQYF.

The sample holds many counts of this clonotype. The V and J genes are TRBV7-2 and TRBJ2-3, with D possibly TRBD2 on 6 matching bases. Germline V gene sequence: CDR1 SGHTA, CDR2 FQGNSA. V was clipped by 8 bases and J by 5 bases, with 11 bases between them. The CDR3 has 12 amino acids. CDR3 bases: TGTGCCAGCGTTCCAGCGGGAGATACGCAGTATTTT. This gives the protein CASVPAGDTQYF. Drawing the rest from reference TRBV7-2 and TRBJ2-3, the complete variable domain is GAGVSQSPSNKVTEKGKDVELRCDPISGHTALYWYRQSLGQGLEFLIYFQGNSAPDKSGLPSDRFSAERTGGSVSTLTIQRTQQEDSAVYLCASVPAGDTQYFGPGTRLTVL.

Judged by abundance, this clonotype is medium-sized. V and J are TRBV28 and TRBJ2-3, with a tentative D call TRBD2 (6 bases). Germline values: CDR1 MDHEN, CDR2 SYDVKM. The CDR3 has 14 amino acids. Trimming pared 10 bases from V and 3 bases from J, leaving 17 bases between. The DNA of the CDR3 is TGTGCCACCCGTCCAGAGGGGAGGACAGATACGCAGTATTTT. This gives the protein CATRPEGRTDTQYF.